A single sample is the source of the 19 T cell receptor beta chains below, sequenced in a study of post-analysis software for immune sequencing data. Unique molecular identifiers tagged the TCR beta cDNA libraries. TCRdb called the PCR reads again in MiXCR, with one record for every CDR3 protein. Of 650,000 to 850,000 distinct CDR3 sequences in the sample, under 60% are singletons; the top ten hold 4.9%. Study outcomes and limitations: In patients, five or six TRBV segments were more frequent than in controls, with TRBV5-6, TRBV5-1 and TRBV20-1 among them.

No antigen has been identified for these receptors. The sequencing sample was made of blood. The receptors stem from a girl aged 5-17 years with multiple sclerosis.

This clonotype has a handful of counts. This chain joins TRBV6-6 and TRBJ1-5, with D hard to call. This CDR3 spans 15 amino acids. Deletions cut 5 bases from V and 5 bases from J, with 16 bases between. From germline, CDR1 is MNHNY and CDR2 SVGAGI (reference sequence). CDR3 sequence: CASSDWASKDQPQHF. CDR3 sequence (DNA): TGTGCCAGCAGTGACTGGGCCAGCAAGGATCAGCCCCAGCATTTT.

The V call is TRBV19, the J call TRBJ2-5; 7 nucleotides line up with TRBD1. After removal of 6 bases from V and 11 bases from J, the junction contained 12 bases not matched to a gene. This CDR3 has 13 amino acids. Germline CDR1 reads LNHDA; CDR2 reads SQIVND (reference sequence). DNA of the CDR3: TGTGCCAGTAGCCCTCGACAGGGAGAATGGCAGTACTTC. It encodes CASSPRQGEWQYF. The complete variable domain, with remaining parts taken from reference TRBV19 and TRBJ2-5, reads DGGITQSPKYLFRKEGQNVTLSCEQNLNHDAMYWYRQDPGQGLRLIYYSQIVNDFQKGDIAEGYSVSREKKESFPLTVTSAQKNPTAFYLCASSPRQGEWQYFGPGTRLLVL.

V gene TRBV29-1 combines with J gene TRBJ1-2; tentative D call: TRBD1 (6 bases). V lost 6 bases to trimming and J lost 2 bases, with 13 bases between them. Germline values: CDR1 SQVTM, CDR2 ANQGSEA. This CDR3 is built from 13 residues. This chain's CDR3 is CSVHRVLNYGYTF. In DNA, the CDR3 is TGCAGCGTACACAGGGTCCTAAACTATGGCTACACCTTC.

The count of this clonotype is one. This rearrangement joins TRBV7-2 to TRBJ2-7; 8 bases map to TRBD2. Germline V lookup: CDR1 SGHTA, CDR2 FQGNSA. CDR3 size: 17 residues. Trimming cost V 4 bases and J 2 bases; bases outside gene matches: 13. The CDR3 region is CASSSLDVAGGPYEQYF. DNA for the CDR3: TGTGCCAGCAGCTCCCTCGACGTGGCGGGAGGTCCCTACGAGCAGTACTTC. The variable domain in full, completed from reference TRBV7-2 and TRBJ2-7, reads GAGVSQSPSNKVTEKGKDVELRCDPISGHTALYWYRQSLGQGLEFLIYFQGNSAPDKSGLPSDRFSAERTGGSVSTLTIQRTQQEDSAVYLCASSSLDVAGGPYEQYFGPGTRLTVT.

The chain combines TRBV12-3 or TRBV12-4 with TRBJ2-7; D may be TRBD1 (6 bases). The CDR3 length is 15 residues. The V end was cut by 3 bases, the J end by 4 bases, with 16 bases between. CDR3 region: CASSFSGVFLYEQYF. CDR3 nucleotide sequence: TGTGCCAGCAGTTTTTCAGGGGTCTTTCTGTACGAGCAGTACTTC.

For the CDR3, the DNA is TGTGCCAGCAGAGACAGGGTTAATGAGCAGTACTTC. Translated: CASRDRVNEQYF. The genes are TRBV6-2 or TRBV6-3 and TRBJ2-5; 7 bases match TRBD1. CDR1 and CDR2 from the germline V gene are MNHEY and SVGEGT. Trimming cost V 6 bases and J 11 bases; bases outside gene matches: 9. This CDR3 comprises 12 residues.

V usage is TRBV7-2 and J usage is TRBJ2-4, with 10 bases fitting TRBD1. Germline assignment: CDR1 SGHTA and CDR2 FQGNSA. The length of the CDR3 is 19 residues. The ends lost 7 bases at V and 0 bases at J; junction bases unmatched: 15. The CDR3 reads CASTSAGTGVHLAKNIQYF. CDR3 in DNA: TGTGCCAGCACCTCAGCCGGGACAGGGGTCCACCTAGCCAAAAACATTCAGTACTTC.

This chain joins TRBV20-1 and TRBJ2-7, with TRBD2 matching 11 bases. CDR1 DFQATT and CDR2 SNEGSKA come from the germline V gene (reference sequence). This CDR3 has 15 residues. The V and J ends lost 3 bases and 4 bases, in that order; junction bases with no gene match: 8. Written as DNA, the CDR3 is TGCAGTGCTAGGACCGTAGCGGGAGGGCCTTACGAGCAGTACTTC. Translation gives CSARTVAGGPYEQYF.

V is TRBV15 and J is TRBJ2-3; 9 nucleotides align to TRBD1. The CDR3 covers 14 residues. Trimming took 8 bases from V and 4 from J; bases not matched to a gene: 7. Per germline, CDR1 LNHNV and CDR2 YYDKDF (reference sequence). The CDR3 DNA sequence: TGTGCCACCGCTCCGGGACAGGGTTCAGATACGCAGTATTTT. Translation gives CATAPGQGSDTQYF.

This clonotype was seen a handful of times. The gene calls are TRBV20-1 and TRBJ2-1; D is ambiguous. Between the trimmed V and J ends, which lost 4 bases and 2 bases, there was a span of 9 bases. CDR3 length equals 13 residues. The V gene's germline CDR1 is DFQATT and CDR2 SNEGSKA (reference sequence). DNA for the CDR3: TGCAGTGCTATTGGGCTTACCTACAATGAGCAGTTCTTC. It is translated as CSAIGLTYNEQFF.

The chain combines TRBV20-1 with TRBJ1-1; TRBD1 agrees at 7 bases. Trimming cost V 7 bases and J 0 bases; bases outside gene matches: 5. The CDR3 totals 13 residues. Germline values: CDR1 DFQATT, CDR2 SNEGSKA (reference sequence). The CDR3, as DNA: TGCAGTGGGGAACAGGGGATGAACACTGAAGCTTTCTTT. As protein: CSGEQGMNTEAFF.

The DNA for the CDR3 is TGTGCCAGCACCCGAGAGGGGTTAGGGCCTAGCGAGCAGTACTTC. Its protein is CASTREGLGPSEQYF. The rearrangement links TRBV7-2 to TRBJ2-5, with D possibly being TRBD1 or TRBD2 (5 bases each). The closer fit of TRBJ2-7 to the DNA end suggests the J call may be wrong. This CDR3 is 15 amino acids long. CDR1 and CDR2 (germline): SGHTA, FQGNSA.

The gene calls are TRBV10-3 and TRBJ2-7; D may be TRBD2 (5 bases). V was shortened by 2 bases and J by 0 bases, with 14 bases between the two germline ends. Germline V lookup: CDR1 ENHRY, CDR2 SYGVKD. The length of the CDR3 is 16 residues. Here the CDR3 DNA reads TGTGCCATCAGTGAGACCGAGGGCAGGAACTCCTACGAGCAGTACTTC. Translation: CAISETEGRNSYEQYF.

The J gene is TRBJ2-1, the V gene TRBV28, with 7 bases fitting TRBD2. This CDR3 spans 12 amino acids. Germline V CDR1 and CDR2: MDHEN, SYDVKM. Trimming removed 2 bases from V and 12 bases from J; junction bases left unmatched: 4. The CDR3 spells CASSLRGRGQFF. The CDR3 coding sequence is TGTGCCAGCAGTTTACGAGGGAGGGGGCAGTTCTTC.

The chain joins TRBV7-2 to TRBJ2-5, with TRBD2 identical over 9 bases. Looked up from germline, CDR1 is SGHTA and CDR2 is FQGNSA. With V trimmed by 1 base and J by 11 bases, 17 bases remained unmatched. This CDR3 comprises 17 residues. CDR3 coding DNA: TGTGCCAGCAGCTTAGAGGCACAGGGAGTAGCGGGAGTATGTCAGTACTTC. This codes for CASSLEAQGVAGVCQYF.

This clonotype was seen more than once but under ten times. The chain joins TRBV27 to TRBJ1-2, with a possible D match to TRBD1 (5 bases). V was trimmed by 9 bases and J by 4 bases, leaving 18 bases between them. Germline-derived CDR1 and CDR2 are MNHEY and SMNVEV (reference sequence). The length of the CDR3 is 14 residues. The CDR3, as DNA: TGTGCCAGTATCCTCGTCGACGGGGGCTATGGCTACACCTTC. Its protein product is CASILVDGGYGYTF.

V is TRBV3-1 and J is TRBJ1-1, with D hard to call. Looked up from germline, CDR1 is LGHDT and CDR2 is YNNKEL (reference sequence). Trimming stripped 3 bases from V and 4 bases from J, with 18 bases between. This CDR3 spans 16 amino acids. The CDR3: CASSQRAQVRGTEAFF. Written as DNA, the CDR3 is TGTGCCAGCAGCCAGAGGGCGCAGGTCAGAGGCACTGAAGCTTTCTTT.

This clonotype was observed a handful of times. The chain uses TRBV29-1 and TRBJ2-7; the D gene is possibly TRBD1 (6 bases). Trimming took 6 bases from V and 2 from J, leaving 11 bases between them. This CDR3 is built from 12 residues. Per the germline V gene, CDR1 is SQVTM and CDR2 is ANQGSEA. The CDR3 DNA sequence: TGCAGCGTCGAGGGGGAGACCTACGAGCAGTACTTC. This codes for CSVEGETYEQYF.

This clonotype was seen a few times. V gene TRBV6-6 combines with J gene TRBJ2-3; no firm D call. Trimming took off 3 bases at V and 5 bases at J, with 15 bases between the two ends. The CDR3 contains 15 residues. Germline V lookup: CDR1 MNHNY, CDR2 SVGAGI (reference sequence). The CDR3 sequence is CASSYGQSVGDTQYF. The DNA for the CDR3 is TGTGCCAGCAGTTATGGGCAATCAGTGGGAGATACGCAGTATTTT.